This T cell receptor (beta chain) was identified in a study of T cell responses to AZD1222 COVID-19 vaccine. Study-level background: Second doses were pooled across both intervals (about 4 or about 12 weeks).

CDR3 length: 14 amino acids. The V end lost 5 bases, the J end lost 4 bases, and 14 bases lay between the germline ends. Germline CDR1 reads SGHNT; CDR2 reads YENEEA. Profiling relied on immunoSEQ multiplex PCR, and the TCRdb table lists in-frame clones only, not all of them. The sample includes about 56,000 clones, approximately 83% seen only once; the top ten take about 15%. The receptor comes from an adult in good health. This chain links TRBV11-3 with TRBJ2-5; the D gene is possibly TRBD2 (6 bases). Sequenced here: peripheral blood, sampled on day 0 of AZD1222 vaccination. The CDR3 DNA is TGTGCCAGCAGCCTTTCGCGGGGCGTAGAGACCCAGTACTTC. Translation gives CASSLSRGVETQYF.